The sequence of this T cell receptor beta chain was determined in a study of blood T cell repertoires in COVID-19. About the research overall: T cells, B-cell-depleted T cells, or PBMCs supplied cDNA or gDNA.

The assay was immunoSEQ multiplex PCR, and TCRdb's table has in-frame clones only and misses some. Of about 330,000 clones listed, about 85% are singletons. The CDR3 totals 16 residues. Cohorts were determined from participant-reported clinical history. This clone was recorded a few times. This receptor was obtained from a woman in her 30s who had recovered from COVID-19. The J gene is TRBJ1-5, the V gene TRBV21-1; the tabulated D call, TRBD1, remains unverified against the DNA. TRBV21-1 is assigned pseudogene status. Material for sequencing was PBMCs or T cells enriched from blood (not recorded which). The CDR3 reads CASSYGDRAGNQPQHF. The CDR3 DNA sequence: TGTGCCAGCAGTTACGGGGACAGGGCTGGCAATCAGCCCCAGCATTTT.